These 17 T cell receptor beta chains came from one sample sequenced in a study of T cell responses to AZD1222 COVID-19 vaccine. The repertoire was sequenced with immunoSEQ multiplex PCR; TCRdb's copy has only in-frame clones and lacks some. The data show around 120,000 clones, around 94% seen once. The material was peripheral blood, obtained on day 0 of AZD1222 vaccination. Receptors were obtained from an adult in good health.

This rearrangement joins TRBV18 to TRBJ1-5, with D unresolved. Trimming removed 4 bases at V and 6 bases at J, with 10 bases between. CDR1 and CDR2 (germline): KGHSH, LQKENI. The CDR3 is made up of 13 amino acids. The CDR3 DNA reads as TGTGCCAGCTCACTAATGGAGCGTCAGCCCCAGCATTTT. Translating it yields CASSLMERQPQHF. The whole variable domain, remainder taken from reference TRBV18 and TRBJ1-5, is NAGVMQNPRHLVRRRGQEARLRCSPMKGHSHVYWYRQLPEEGLKFMVYLQKENIIDESGMPKERFSAEFPKEGPSILRIQQVVRGDSAAYFCASSLMERQPQHFGDGTRLSIL.

The rearrangement joins TRBV6-2 or TRBV6-3 to TRBJ1-1; possible D gene TRBD1, 5 bases. From germline, CDR1 is MNHEY and CDR2 SVGEGT. CDR3 length equals 15 residues. V gave up 2 bases and J gave up 5 bases, with 15 bases separating them. CDR3 residues: CASSYGRGGRTEAFF. The DNA for the CDR3 is TGTGCCAGCAGTTACGGACGCGGGGGGAGAACTGAAGCTTTCTTT.

This clone was seen only once. This rearrangement joins TRBV5-8 to TRBJ1-5; tentative D call: TRBD1 (5 bases). Trimming stripped 0 bases from V and 3 bases from J, with 19 bases between. The CDR3 extends over 18 amino acids. Germline V gene sequence: CDR1 SGHTS, CDR2 YDEGEE. The CDR3 is CASSLEALTGDSNQPQHF. The CDR3 DNA follows: TGTGCCAGCAGCTTGGAGGCTTTGACCGGGGACTCCAATCAGCCCCAGCATTTT.

This sequence joins TRBV5-5 and TRBJ2-4; no clear D. The CDR3 runs 14 residues. V was cut by 0 bases and J by 8 bases, with 12 bases left in between. Germline values: CDR1 SGHKS, CDR2 YYEKEE (reference sequence). DNA for the CDR3: TGTGCCAGCAGCTTGGTCGACCCATCGGACATTCAGTACTTC. Amino acid sequence: CASSLVDPSDIQYF.

The J gene is TRBJ2-5, the V gene TRBV29-1; no clear D gene. This CDR3 comprises 13 residues. Germline assignment: CDR1 SQVTM and CDR2 ANQGSEA. Trimming cost V 4 bases and J 2 bases, with 11 bases left between them. This CDR3 is CSVGWAEQETQYF. The CDR3 DNA reads TGCAGCGTTGGGTGGGCAGAACAAGAGACCCAGTACTTC.

This sequence joins TRBV7-9 and TRBJ1-4; D is undetermined. The length of the CDR3 is 14 residues. V was clipped by 3 bases and J by 6 bases, with 11 bases between them. Germline V lookup: CDR1 SEHNR, CDR2 FQNEAQ (reference sequence). The CDR3 DNA reads as TGTGCCAGCAGCTTCTGGGGAAGGGATGAAAAACTGTTTTTT. Encoded protein: CASSFWGRDEKLFF.

The chain has TRBV6-2 or TRBV6-3 and TRBJ1-1; 11 bases are shared with TRBD1. This CDR3 contains 14 residues. Trimming took 5 bases from V and 4 from J; bases not matched to a gene: 3. Germline V gene sequence: CDR1 MNHEY, CDR2 SVGEGT. Here the CDR3 DNA reads TGTGCCAGCAGTGGACAGGGGGCTAGCACTGAAGCTTTCTTT. Protein product: CASSGQGASTEAFF.

This clone was counted once. This rearrangement joins TRBV19 to TRBJ2-3; TRBD2 matches at 9 bases. Looked up from germline, CDR1 is LNHDA and CDR2 is SQIVND (reference sequence). CDR3 length: 16 amino acids. Trimming took 7 bases from V and 10 from J; bases not matched to a gene: 18. CDR3 nucleotides: TGTGCCAGTACCCCCTCCTCGGGGAGTAGCGGGAGATCGCAGTATTTT. Translation: CASTPSSGSSGRSQYF.

CDR3 amino acids: CASRSTLGTGRLSPLHF. CDR3 coding DNA: TGTGCCAGCAGATCGACCCTAGGGACAGGGAGACTTTCACCCCTCCACTTT. The chain carries TRBV28 and TRBJ1-6; TRBD1 aligns across 9 bases. Germline V gene data show CDR1 as MDHEN and CDR2 as SYDVKM. The CDR3 is 17 amino acids. Trimming took 6 bases from V and 9 from J; bases not matched to a gene: 15. Combining the CDR3 with reference TRBV28 and TRBJ1-6 gives the whole variable domain DVKVTQSSRYLVKRTGEKVFLECVQDMDHENMFWYRQDPGLGLRLIYFSYDVKMKEKGDIPEGYSVSREKKERFSLILESASTNQTSMYLCASRSTLGTGRLSPLHFGNGTRLTVT.

This clone was counted once. The rearrangement uses TRBV6-5 and TRBJ1-6; D gene unclear. CDR3 length: 12 amino acids. V was pared by 6 bases and J by 3 bases, with 3 bases between. Germline CDR1 MNHEY, CDR2 SVGAGI. For the CDR3, the DNA is TGTGCCAGCAGGGACTATAATTCACCCCTCCACTTT. Amino acid sequence: CASRDYNSPLHF.

V gene TRBV7-3 combines with J gene TRBJ2-2, with TRBD1 matching over 10 bases. There are 17 residues in the CDR3. Losses at the gene ends were 5 bases for V and 3 bases for J; bases not matched to a gene: 9. Germline CDR1 SGHTA, CDR2 FQGTGA. The CDR3 sequence: CASSKPPGQGHTGELFF. The CDR3 DNA follows: TGTGCCAGCAGCAAACCTCCGGGACAGGGGCACACCGGGGAGCTGTTTTTT. Full variable domain (rest looked up from reference TRBV7-3 and TRBJ2-2): GAGVSQTPSNKVTEKGKYVELRCDPISGHTALYWYRQSLGQGPEFLIYFQGTGAADDSGLPNDRFFAVRPEGSVSTLKIQRTERGDSAVYLCASSKPPGQGHTGELFFGEGSRLTVL.

A word on this clone: One end of the junction does not line up with germline, which may come from a read error. The chain is built from TRBV27 and TRBJ1-1; D may be TRBD1 (6 bases). Germline V gene lookup returns CDR1 MNHEY and CDR2 SMNVEV (reference sequence). The CDR3 covers 13 residues. CDR3 region: CASTLSQGGEAFF. The CDR3 DNA reads TGTGCCAGCACTTTATCACAGGGAGGCGAAGCTTTCTTT.

The count of this clone is one. The chain combines TRBV18 with TRBJ2-1; D unclear. Deletions cut 2 bases from V and 7 bases from J, with 9 bases between. The germline V gene encodes CDR1 KGHSH and CDR2 LQKENI. The CDR3 extends over 13 amino acids. The CDR3 nucleotides are TGTGCCAGCTCACCATCTAAGGATAATGAGCAGTTCTTC. The encoded protein is CASSPSKDNEQFF.

The CDR3 loop is CASSLAGANSGNTIYF. For the CDR3, the DNA is TGCGCCAGCAGCTTGGCAGGGGCCAACTCTGGAAACACCATATATTTT. The rearrangement uses TRBV5-1 and TRBJ1-3, with a tentative D call TRBD1 (6 bases). V lost 0 bases and J lost 0, with 10 bases in between. The CDR3 sequence is 16 residues long. Germline V gene lookup returns CDR1 SGHRS and CDR2 YFSETQ.

The sample holds one count of this clone. The chain recombines TRBV7-8 with TRBJ2-1; no definite D call. Germline assignment: CDR1 SGHVS and CDR2 FQNEAQ. V lost 5 bases, J lost 7 bases, and 9 bases lay in between. The CDR3 runs to 12 residues. CDR3 in amino acids: CASSQHRNEQFF. The DNA of the CDR3 is TGTGCCAGCAGCCAACACCGAAATGAGCAGTTCTTC.

The rearrangement uses TRBV24-1 and TRBJ1-5; D call uncertain. The V gene lost 4 bases and the J gene lost 4 bases, with 10 bases spanning the gap. Germline lookup yields CDR1 KGHDR and CDR2 SFDVKD. CDR3 length equals 14 residues. CDR3 protein: CATSDPGGNQPQHF. DNA of the CDR3: TGTGCCACCAGTGACCCTGGAGGAAATCAGCCCCAGCATTTT.

The V gene is TRBV2, the J gene TRBJ1-2; D not resolved. CDR1 and CDR2 (germline): SNHLY, FYNNEI. The CDR3 sequence is 15 residues long. Trimming cost V 6 bases and J 4 bases, with 18 bases left between them. The CDR3 nucleotides read TGTGCCAGCAGGGCTAGTGGCCCAGGAGGCTATGGCTACACCTTC. Translated, it gives CASRASGPGGYGYTF.